This is a list of T cell receptor beta chains from one sample in a study of T cells in Graves' hyperthyroidism and ophthalmopathy. Using its own MiXCR run on the multiplex PCR reads, TCRdb lists one record per CDR3 protein. The sample records approximately 400,000 distinct CDR3 sequences, 15% to 20% being singletons. Sequencing was carried out using blood. The receptors come from a woman in her late teens or twenties with Graves' hyperthyroidism. CDR3s include the opening cysteine and the closing phenylalanine or tryptophan. A D gene is named only where the DNA matches it firmly. Clone size is stated in some rows and not others, as once, few, many or a class when expanded.

v_call	clone_size	j_call	d_call	cdr3_aa	cdr3_nt
TRBV27	many	TRBJ2-2	NA	CASSLATAGGELFF	TGTGCCAGCAGTTTAGCGACCGCCGGCGGGGAGCTGTTTTTT
TRBV10-1	many	TRBJ1-2	NA	CASSAGTLYGYTF	TGCGCCAGCAGTGCCGGGACACTCTATGGCTACACCTTC
TRBV28	many	TRBJ1-2	NA	CASSTPDRNYGYTF	TGTGCCAGCAGTACTCCGGACCGAAACTATGGCTACACCTTC
TRBV20-1	few	TRBJ1-1	NA	CSATGRGTEAFF	TGCAGTGCGACAGGCCGGGGCACTGAAGCTTTCTTT
TRBV28	many	TRBJ2-7	NA	CASSSGGPSYEQYF	TGTGCCAGCAGTTCCGGCGGACCCTCCTACGAGCAGTACTTC
TRBV6-1	once	TRBJ1-2	NA	CASSVSRGASPYGHTF	TGTGCCAGCAGTGTAAGCAGGGGTGCCTCCCCGTATGGCCACACCTTC
TRBV4-2	few	TRBJ1-5	TRBD1	CASSQEDRAGQPQHF	TGTGCCAGCAGCCAAGAAGACAGGGCAGGTCAGCCCCAGCATTTT
TRBV27	many	TRBJ2-5	NA	CASSAPEDSSETQYF	TGTGCCAGCAGCGCACCCGAGGACAGTTCAGAGACCCAGTACTTC
TRBV28	many	TRBJ1-2	TRBD1	CASTTGLYGYTF	TGTGCCAGCACGACAGGGCTTTATGGCTACACCTTC
TRBV12-3/TRBV12-4	once	TRBJ2-5	TRBD1	CASRPGQGMETQYF	TGTGCCAGCAGACCGGGACAGGGGATGGAGACCCAGTACTTC
TRBV12-3/TRBV12-4	many	TRBJ1-1	NA	CASSRTMNTEAFF	TGTGCCAGCTCTCGAACCATGAACACTGAAGCTTTCTTT
TRBV20-1	few	TRBJ2-7	NA	CSAGGSGGRAYEQYF	TGCAGTGCTGGGGGCTCCGGGGGCCGGGCCTACGAGCAGTACTTC
TRBV12-3/TRBV12-4	many	TRBJ2-5	NA	CASRVGVQETQYF	TGTGCCAGCAGAGTGGGGGTCCAAGAGACCCAGTACTTC
TRBV12-3/TRBV12-4	many	TRBJ1-2	TRBD1	CASRNRGQEKVFGYTF	TGTGCCAGCAGAAACCGAGGACAGGAAAAGGTGTTTGGCTACACCTTC
TRBV7-8	NA	TRBJ2-5	TRBD2	CASSLVGGAEQETQYF	TGTGCCAGCAGCTTGGTCGGGGGGGCTGAGCAAGAGACCCAGTACTTC
TRBV12-3/TRBV12-4	NA	TRBJ2-5	NA	CASAFLPGLQETQYF	TGTGCCAGCGCGTTTCTCCCAGGGCTCCAAGAGACCCAGTACTTC
TRBV4-2	many	TRBJ2-5	NA	CASSQGDIQETQYF	TGTGCCAGCAGCCAAGGAGACATCCAAGAGACCCAGTACTTC
TRBV27	NA	TRBJ2-4	NA	CASSLPAGIKYF	TGTGCCAGCAGTTTACCCGCGGGCATTAAGTACTTC
TRBV2	many	TRBJ2-2	NA	CASNLGTGELFF	TGTGCCAGCAACCTCGGCACCGGGGAGCTGTTTTTT
TRBV5-5	many	TRBJ1-1	NA	CASSFWLGRNTEAFF	TGTGCCAGCAGCTTTTGGTTGGGGCGAAACACTGAAGCTTTCTTT
TRBV12-3/TRBV12-4	many	TRBJ2-2	TRBD2	CASSPGLAGMNTGELFF	TGTGCCAGCAGCCCCGGACTAGCGGGGATGAACACCGGGGAGCTGTTTTTT
TRBV6-1	many	TRBJ1-2	NA	CASSEGRGSYGYTF	TGTGCCAGCAGTGAAGGAAGGGGGTCGTATGGCTACACCTTC
TRBV12-3/TRBV12-4	few	TRBJ1-5	TRBD1	CASSLATGTGSNQPQHF	TGTGCCAGCAGTTTGGCTACCGGGACAGGGTCTAATCAGCCCCAGCATTTT